The entry that follows covers one T cell receptor beta chain sequence. The Seattle patients, enrolled during active infection, were followed longitudinally. These data are taken from a study of blood T cell repertoires in COVID-19. Turning to the study itself: Samples representing acute and convalescent COVID-19 were sourced from the United States, Italy and Spain.

Using immunoSEQ multiplex PCR, the repertoire was profiled, and TCRdb retains in-frame clones only, with some absent. Of 400,000 or so clones listed, 89% are singletons. The specimen was peripheral blood. This TCR was sampled from a woman between 40 and 50 years old with COVID-19, enrolled during active disease.

The CDR3 coding sequence is TGTGCCAGCAGCTTAGTGTTGTGGCAGGGAGGCCAGCCCCAGCATTTT. Translating gives CASSLVLWQGGQPQHF. The rearrangement links TRBV7-2 to TRBJ1-5, with D possibly matching TRBD1 (5 bases). The CDR3 extends over 16 amino acids. Between the trimmed V and J ends, which lost 1 base and 7 bases, there was a span of 17 bases. The V gene's germline CDR1 is SGHTA and CDR2 FQGNSA. The variable domain in full, with the rest retrieved from reference TRBV7-2 and TRBJ1-5, is GAGVSQSPSNKVTEKGKDVELRCDPISGHTALYWYRQSLGQGLEFLIYFQGNSAPDKSGLPSDRFSAERTGGSVSTLTIQRTQQEDSAVYLCASSLVLWQGGQPQHFGDGTRLSIL.